The subject of this entry is one T cell receptor (beta chain). This sample was included in a study of radiation and T cells in renal cell carcinoma. Across the study: Nephrectomy followed 15 Gy stereotactic body radiation by 4 weeks.

The repertoire was sequenced with immunoSEQ multiplex PCR; TCRdb's copy has only in-frame clones and lacks some. The profile shows roughly 75,000 clones, 82% of them singletons. Germline lookup yields CDR1 SGHAT and CDR2 FQNNGV. The CDR3 sequence is 15 residues long. J was trimmed by 0 bases and V by 5 bases; bases with no gene match: 5. Noted time point: blood 2 weeks post-SBRT. Stated treatment: 15 Gy SBRT to primary tumor, nephrectomy 4 weeks later. The chain has TRBV11-2 and TRBJ1-1; 8 nucleotides match TRBD1. The sequenced sample was blood, obtained from a patient whose treatment included radiotherapy and nephrectomy. This clonotype was obtained from a man in his sixties with renal cell carcinoma. The CDR3 reads CASSPTGGMNTEAFF. CDR3 DNA: TGTGCCAGCAGCCCCACAGGGGGAATGAACACTGAAGCTTTCTTT. The whole variable domain, filled in from reference TRBV11-2 and TRBJ1-1, reads EAGVAQSPRYKIIEKRQSVAFWCNPISGHATLYWYQQILGQGPKLLIQFQNNGVVDDSQLPKDRFSAERLKGVDSTLKIQPAKLEDSAVYLCASSPTGGMNTEAFFGQGTRLTVV.